Given below is one TCR beta chain in context. This clone was seen a single time. There is no known antigen for this receptor. Nothing much larger sits one base from this clone, and base qualities are not available. Each collaborating institution followed its own protocols to collect whole blood in K2EDTA tubes. For TCRbeta analysis, collaborator samples were shipped as frozen whole blood, as isolated PBMCs, or as DNA extracted from either sample type. The sample is drawn from a study of blood T cell repertoires in COVID-19 (dated by TCRdb to 2020 to 2022). For the wider study: Collaborator samples came from the United States, Italy and Spain and covered acute and convalescent phases of COVID-19. The prospective study material was composed of cDNA or gDNA derived from T cells, B-cell-depleted T cells, or PBMCs. The dataset comprised deeply sampled blood TCRbeta repertoires from subjects exposed to, actively infected with, or recovered from COVID-19. The repertoires were released in a freely available public database intended as a resource for research on the immune response to SARS-CoV-2. Samples were obtained from the ongoing ImmuneRACE study (first 160 participants) and from roughly 1,300 subjects provided by 6 global collaborators. A de-identified subject ID, COVID-19 status, age in years and sex were almost always included in the sample metadata. Where available, HLA class I and class II types were taken from metadata supplied by the sample provider and were not determined by assay-based typing.

Overall study results and their limits: How much clinical and demographic metadata was included differed by source and by participant, and the metadata was provided uncurated.

The immunoSEQ Assay, a bias-controlled multiplex PCR, was used to amplify TCRbeta CDR3 regions from genomic DNA. The paper's processing steps were these. The number of nucleated cells in each sample was estimated by amplification of reference gene primers within the assay. To quantify the absolute abundance of each unique TCRbeta CDR3 rearrangement, sequence reads were collapsed and filtered. For each sample, productive Simpson clonality was calculated as the square root of Simpson's diversity index over productive rearrangements. This immuneACCESS table, as held by TCRdb, lists in-frame sequences with V and J called but not all clones. Of the missing ones, under half trace to an unresolved V gene in checked studies; the others have no known cause. V and J calls and clone size follow that table, whereas D and trimming were derived from the DNA. In this sample the table shows 150,000 to 200,000 clones, roughly 85% of which occur a single time. About 1% of the sample comes from the top ten.

The CDR3 measures 15 amino acids from cysteine to phenylalanine. Only CDR3 DNA remains: 45 bases, in frame from the first base. Trimming removed 0 bases from V and 6 bases from J; the gene matches leave 3 bases unexplained. The germline V gene (reference sequence) yields LNHNV for CDR1 and YYDKDF for CDR2. Recombination linked TRBV15 to TRBJ1-4; 8 of the junction bases match TRBD1. The receptor comes from a middle-aged man with acute or convalescent COVID-19. The sample taken for sequencing was peripheral blood. CDR3 sequence: CATSREQGEDEKLFF. The bases read TGTGCCACCAGCAGAGAACAGGGGGAGGATGAAAAACTGTTTTTT.